These T cell receptor beta chains were read from a single sample in a study of tumor and adjacent non-tumor tissue in lung cancer. One entry per CDR3 protein results from TCRdb running MiXCR on the multiplex PCR reads. The table shows tens of thousands of distinct CDR3 sequences, with around 64% occurring only once. The material sequenced was distant non-tumor lung tissue. The source of these receptors is a woman in her sixties or seventies with non-small cell lung cancer. CDR3s include the opening cysteine and the closing phenylalanine or tryptophan. A D gene is named only where the DNA matches it firmly. Clone size appears in some rows only: once, few, many, or a class for an expanded clone.

CDR3 length	V gene	J gene	D gene	clone size	CDR3 protein	CDR3 DNA
17	TRBV6-2/TRBV6-3	TRBJ2-1	NA	NA	CVSSSLPLVGVRNEQFF	TGTGTCAGCAGTTCCTTGCCCCTAGTGGGAGTTAGAAATGAGCAGTTCTTC
12	TRBV20-1	TRBJ2-1	NA	many	CSARVLGNEQFF	TGCAGTGCTAGAGTTCTGGGTAATGAGCAGTTCTTC
12	TRBV29-1	TRBJ1-1	NA	NA	CSLRFGGTQASF	TGCAGCCTGCGATTTGGGGGTACTCAAGCTTCCTTT
14	TRBV11-3	TRBJ2-2	NA	NA	CASSFSVTTGELFF	TGTGCCAGTAGCTTTAGCGTGACCACCGGGGAGCTGTTCTTT
17	TRBV29-1	TRBJ2-2	NA	once	CSVEGGGSGTNTGELFF	TGCAGCGTCGAAGGGGGGGGGAGCGGGACGAACACCGGGGAGCTGTTTTTT
19	TRBV28	TRBJ2-7	NA	few	CASSPPTDISGAGTYEQYF	TGTGCCAGCAGTCCTCCTACAGACATTAGCGGAGCTGGGACCTACGAGCAGTACTTC
13	TRBV6-1	TRBJ2-3	NA	NA	CASSEGTPDTQYF	TGTGCCAGCAGTGAAGGGACCCCAGATACGCAGTATTTT
15	TRBV7-9	TRBJ1-2	TRBD1	NA	CASSSTGVTTYGYTF	TGTGCCAGCAGCTCAACAGGGGTCACCACCTATGGCTACACCTTC
15	TRBV20-1	TRBJ1-5	NA	NA	CSARGSRDSNQPQHF	TGCAGTGCGAGGGGCAGCAGAGATAGCAATCAGCCCCAGCATTTT
15	TRBV12-3/TRBV12-4	TRBJ2-2	NA	medium-sized	CASSLRQGRTGELFF	TGTGCCAGCAGTTTAAGGCAGGGGCGAACCGGGGAGCTGTTTTTT
14	TRBV6-6	TRBJ2-7	TRBD2	many	CASIGLAFSYEQYF	TGTGCCAGCATCGGACTAGCGTTTTCCTACGAGCAGTACTTC
13	TRBV7-9	TRBJ1-1	NA	few	CVSSSPVGRQAFF	TGTGTCAGCAGCTCGCCGGTCGGGCGCCAAGCTTTCTTT
15	TRBV4-1	TRBJ1-2	NA	NA	CVSSQPGRMSYGYTF	TGCGTCAGCAGCCAACCGGGACGGATGAGCTATGGTTACACCTTC
18	TRBV5-4	TRBJ2-6	NA	NA	CASSTGRAGYAGANVLTF	TGTGCCAGCAGCACTGGTAGGGCAGGGTATGCGGGGGCCAACGTCCTGACTTTC
14	TRBV20-1	TRBJ2-7	TRBD2	many	CSASGSRGAYEQYF	TGCAGTGCCAGCGGGAGTAGGGGAGCCTACGAGCAGTACTTC
16	TRBV6-1	TRBJ2-1	NA	NA	CASSERRASEYNEQFF	TGTGCCAGCAGTGAGAGAAGAGCTAGCGAATACAATGAGCAGTTCTTC
16	TRBV20-1	TRBJ1-2	TRBD1	NA	CTALTLTGGFYYGYTF	TGCACTGCCCTGACACTGACAGGGGGCTTCTACTATGGCTACACCTTC
15	TRBV10-2	TRBJ2-7	NA	NA	CASRWGIGEVHEQYF	TGCGCCAGCAGATGGGGGATAGGGGAGGTCCACGAGCAGTACTTC
15	TRBV7-9	TRBJ2-7	NA	NA	CASTPVEISYNEQYF	TGTGCCAGCACACCTGTGGAAATCTCCTACAATGAGCAGTACTTC
16	TRBV6-5	TRBJ1-2	NA	NA	CASSPQTRAGVYGYTF	TGTGCCAGCAGTCCGCAGACAAGGGCGGGTGTCTATGGCTACACCTTC
15	TRBV6-4	TRBJ2-4	NA	NA	CASSDKGLAKNIQYF	TGTGCCAGCAGTGACAAAGGGCTAGCCAAAAACATTCAGTACTTC
16	TRBV5-4	TRBJ1-2	NA	NA	CASSLHAEGLIYGYTF	TGTGCCAGCAGTTTGCATGCGGAGGGACTGATCTATGGCTACACCTTC
12	TRBV12-3/TRBV12-4	TRBJ2-3	TRBD2	NA	CASNSRGDTQYF	TGTGCCAGCAATTCGCGGGGGGATACGCAGTATTTT
13	TRBV7-3	TRBJ2-2	NA	few	CASSPRSDGKLFF	TGTGCCAGCAGCCCCCGTTCAGATGGGAAGCTGTTTTTT
16	TRBV10-2	TRBJ1-4	NA	NA	CASGEVPGHVNEKLFF	TGCGCCAGCGGTGAGGTCCCCGGACATGTTAATGAAAAACTGTTTTTT
18	TRBV4-1	TRBJ2-5	NA	NA	CASSQSSAVLVGSETQYF	TGCGCCAGCAGTCAATCCTCAGCGGTGCTAGTGGGATCGGAGACCCAGTACTTC
16	TRBV4-2	TRBJ2-2	TRBD1	once	CASSQPQGAGTGDLFF	TGTGCCAGCAGCCAACCACAGGGGGCGGGAACCGGGGATCTGTTTTTC
12	TRBV11-2	TRBJ2-3	NA	many	CASSLTGDTQYF	TGTGCCAGCAGCTTAACGGGAGATACGCAGTATTTT